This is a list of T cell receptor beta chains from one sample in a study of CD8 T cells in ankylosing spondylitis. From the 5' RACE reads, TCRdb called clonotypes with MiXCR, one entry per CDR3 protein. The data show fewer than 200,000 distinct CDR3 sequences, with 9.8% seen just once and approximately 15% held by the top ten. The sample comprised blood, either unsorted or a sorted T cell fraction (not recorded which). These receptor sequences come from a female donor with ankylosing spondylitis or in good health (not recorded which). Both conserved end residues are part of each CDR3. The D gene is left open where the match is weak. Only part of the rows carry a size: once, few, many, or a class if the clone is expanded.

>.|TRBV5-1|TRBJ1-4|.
TGCGCCAGCAGCCCCGGGCCCGGACGGGGGGAAAAACTGTTTTTT
CASSPGPGRGEKLFF
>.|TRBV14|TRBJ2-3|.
TGTGCCAGCAGCCAGGCGGGATTCGGTGATACGCAGTATTTT
CASSQAGFGDTQYF
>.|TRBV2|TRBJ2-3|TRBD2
TGTGCCAGCAGTGTGCGCGGGAGGGCCACAGATACGCAGTATTTT
CASSVRGRATDTQYF
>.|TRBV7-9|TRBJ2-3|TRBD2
TGTGCCAGCAGCTTGACAGCGGGAGGGCCCGATACGCAGTATTTT
CASSLTAGGPDTQYF
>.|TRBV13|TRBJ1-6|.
TGTGCCAGCAGCTTAGGGAGCTCCTATAATTCACCCCTCCACTTT
CASSLGSSYNSPLHF
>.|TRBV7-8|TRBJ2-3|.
TGTGCCAGCAGCGTAGGGGTGGTCACAGATACGCAGTATTTT
CASSVGVVTDTQYF
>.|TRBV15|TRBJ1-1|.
TGTGCCATAACCGGCCAGGGTACTGAAGCTTTCTTT
CAITGQGTEAFF
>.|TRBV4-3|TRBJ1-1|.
TGCGCCAGCAGCCAAGGCCCGGGATCTTTCTTGAACACTGAAGCTTTCTTT
CASSQGPGSFLNTEAFF
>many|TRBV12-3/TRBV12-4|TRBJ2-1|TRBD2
TGTGCCAGCAGTCCGCGGGAACCTAGCGGGAGACACCATGAGCAGTTCTTC
CASSPREPSGRHHEQFF
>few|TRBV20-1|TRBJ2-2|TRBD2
TGCAGTGCTAGTGCGGTAGCGGGAGGCCCCGGGGAGCTGTTTTTT
CSASAVAGGPGELFF
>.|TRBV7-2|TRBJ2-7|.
TGTGCCAGCAGTTTATCCGGGCCTGCCACCGAGCAGTACTTC
CASSLSGPATEQYF
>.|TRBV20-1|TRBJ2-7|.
TGCAGTGGAGGGGCAGGCTCCTACGAGCAGTACTTC
CSGGAGSYEQYF
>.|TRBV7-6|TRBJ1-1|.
TGTGCCAGCAGCTTACTGACAGCCAATGAAGCTTTCTTT
CASSLLTANEAFF
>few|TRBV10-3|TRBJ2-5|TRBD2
TGTGCCATCAGTGAGTCTTGGACTAGCGGGGGTCCCGGGACCCAGTACTTC
CAISESWTSGGPGTQYF
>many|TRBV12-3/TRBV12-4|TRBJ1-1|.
TGTGCCGAGGGATCTGCTCGGCCTGAAGCTTTCTTT
CAEGSARPEAFF
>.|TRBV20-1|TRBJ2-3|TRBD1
TGCAGTGCTCCGCAGGGGGAAGATACGCAGTATTTT
CSAPQGEDTQYF
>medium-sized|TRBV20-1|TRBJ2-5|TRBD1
TGCAGTGGGACAGGGGGCGGAGAGACCCAGTACTTC
CSGTGGGETQYF
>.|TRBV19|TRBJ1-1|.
TGTGCCACTATTAAGGGTTACACTGAAGCTTTCTTT
CATIKGYTEAFF
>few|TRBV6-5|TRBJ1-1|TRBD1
TGTGCCAGCAGTTACTTGGGACAGGGGAACACTGAAGCTTTCTTT
CASSYLGQGNTEAFF
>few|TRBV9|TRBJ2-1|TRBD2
TGTGCCAGCCGAGGACTAGCGGACTACAATGAGCAGTTCTTC
CASRGLADYNEQFF
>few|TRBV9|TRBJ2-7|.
TGTGCCAGCAGCGGGGACACTTTAGAGGCGGGAGTACAGCAGTACTTC
CASSGDTLEAGVQQYF
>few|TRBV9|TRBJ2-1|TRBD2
TGTGCCAGCAGCGTCGGTAGCGGGAGGTCTTACAATGAGCAGTTCTTC
CASSVGSGRSYNEQFF
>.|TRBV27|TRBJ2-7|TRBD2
TGTGCCAGCAGTCCCACCCCGGGACTAGCGGGACGCCTTAGCTCCTACGAGCAGTACTTC
CASSPTPGLAGRLSSYEQYF
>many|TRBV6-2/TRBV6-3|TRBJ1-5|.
TGTGCCAGCAGTTACTCGACAGGCCCGCCCCAGCATTTT
CASSYSTGPPQHF